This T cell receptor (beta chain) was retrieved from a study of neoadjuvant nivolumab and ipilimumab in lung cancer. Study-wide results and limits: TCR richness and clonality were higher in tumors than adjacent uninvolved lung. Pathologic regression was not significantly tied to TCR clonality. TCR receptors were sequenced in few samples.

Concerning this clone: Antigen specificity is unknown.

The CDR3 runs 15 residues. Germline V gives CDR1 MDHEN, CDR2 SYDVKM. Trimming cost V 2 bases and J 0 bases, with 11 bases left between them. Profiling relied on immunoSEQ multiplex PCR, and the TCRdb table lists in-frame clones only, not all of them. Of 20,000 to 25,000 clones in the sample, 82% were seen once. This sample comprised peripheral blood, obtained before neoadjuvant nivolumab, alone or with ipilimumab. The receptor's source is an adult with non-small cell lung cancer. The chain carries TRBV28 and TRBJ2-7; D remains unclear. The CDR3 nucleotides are TGTGCCAGCAGTTTAGCCCCCACGGTCTCCTACGAGCAGTACTTC. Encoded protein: CASSLAPTVSYEQYF.